This T cell receptor beta chain came from a study of T-cell memory formation after mild COVID-19 listed by TCRdb under 2021. Broadly, across the study: Most TCR sequence clusters were specific to one of the two donors. In a couple of donors, T-cell clones that expanded and contracted after mild COVID-19 were followed by sequencing TCRalpha and TCRbeta repertoires longitudinally. The cohort was made up of two young adult volunteers, one female and one male, who were previously healthy.

What the authors observed across the whole study: SARS-CoV-2 specificity of the second-wave clones peaking on day 37 was not confirmed. The study included only two mild cases, and larger cohorts that include severe cases with pre-infection samples were judged to be necessary. Some responding clones were found in pre-infection memory, which suggests that pre-existing cross-reactive memory T cells took part in the SARS-CoV-2 response. Contracting CD4+ clones were found mainly in CM and EM memory subsets, while CD8+ clones were enriched in EMRA. Clones that contracted from day 15 to 85 showed balanced CD4/CD8 phenotypes, whereas a second wave of clones that expanded from day 15 to 37 leaned towards CD4+.

There are 16 amino acids in the CDR3, from cysteine to phenylalanine inclusive. Just CDR3 DNA is preserved here, 48 bases in frame from base 1. V lost 1 base and J lost 1 base, and the count of bases not matched to a germline gene is 7. Via the germline V gene, CDR1 is LGHNA and CDR2 YNFKEQ. Sequenced on an Illumina NovaSeq 6000. TCRalpha and TCRbeta cDNA libraries were built by 5'RACE with constant-segment primers, adding sample barcodes and unique molecular identifiers. RNA was extracted from every sample with Trizol reagent. The libraries were amplified in two PCR steps, and the second step added a second sample barcode and Illumina TruSeq adapters. Sequencing of the libraries was done on an Illumina NovaSeq, producing 2 x 150 bp paired-end reads. Regarding the original processing steps: The reads were demultiplexed and collapsed into UMI-guided consensus sequences using migec v1.2.7. Using mixcr v2.1.11, UMI consensuses were aligned to TRA and TRB V and J templates and then assembled into clonotypes. Expanded or contracted clonotypes were those called significant by both edgeR and NoisET, with noise models trained on biological replicates. For edgeR calls, a false discovery rate-adjusted p below 0.01 and a log2 fold-change threshold of 1 were applied. As an exploratory analysis of dynamics, max-normalized trajectories of the 1000 most abundant clonotypes were examined by PCA with hierarchical clustering. Each responding clone was given a CD4 or CD8 phenotype based on the CD4+ and CD8+ repertoires, which had been sequenced separately. TCRdb handled the public reads itself, with Q25 trimming in fastp and clone calling in MiXCR, and kept productive beta chains. Entries that share a CDR3 protein sequence are merged under the most common genes and DNA. The V and J calls come from TCRdb's annotation, not from the publication. Here the sample has about 560,000 distinct CDR3 sequences; 15% to 20% occur a single time. The top ten clonotypes cover about 8.1% of the sample.

Ficoll-Paque density gradient centrifugation was used to isolate PBMCs. Concerning this clonotype: What this receptor recognizes is not known. No much larger clone exists at a distance of one base, and base qualities are not known.

The sequenced sample consisted of PBMCs or a T cell subset sorted from them (not recorded which). The TCR originated in an adult woman who had mild COVID-19 (a few samples of this study predate the infection). The sample titles of this study are shuffled in the database, so cell type and time point are left out; the donor was told from shared clones. The chain is encoded by TRBV4-2 joined to TRBJ2-7, with 7 bases aligning to TRBD2. The bases read TGTGCCAGCAGCCAAGGTCTCCCTAGCGGATCCTACGAGCAGTACTTC. It specifies CASSQGLPSGSYEQYF.